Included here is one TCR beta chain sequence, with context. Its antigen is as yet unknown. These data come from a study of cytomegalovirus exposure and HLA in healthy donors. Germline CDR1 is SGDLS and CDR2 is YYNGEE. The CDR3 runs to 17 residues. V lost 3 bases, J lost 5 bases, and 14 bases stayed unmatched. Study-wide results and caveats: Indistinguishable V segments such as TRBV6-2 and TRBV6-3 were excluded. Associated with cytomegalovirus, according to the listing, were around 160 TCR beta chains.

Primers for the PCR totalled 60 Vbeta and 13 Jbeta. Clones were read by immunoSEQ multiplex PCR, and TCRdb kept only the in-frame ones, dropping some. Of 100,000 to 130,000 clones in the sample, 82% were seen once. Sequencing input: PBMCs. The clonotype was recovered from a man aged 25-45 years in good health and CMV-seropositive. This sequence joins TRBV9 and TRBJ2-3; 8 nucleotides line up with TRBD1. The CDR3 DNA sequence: TGTGCCAGCAGCGATCCCCCCGGGACAGGAGTCGGAGATACGCAGTATTTT. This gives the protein CASSDPPGTGVGDTQYF.